This T cell receptor beta chain was found in a study of control samples from healthy donors and cancer patients. Germline V gene sequence: CDR1 KGHDR, CDR2 SFDVKD. The CDR3 contains 18 residues. V lost 5 bases to trimming and J lost 2 bases, with 21 bases between them. Here immunoSEQ multiplex PCR was the method, and the copy in TCRdb shows in-frame clones only, minus some. The sample consists of fewer than 100,000 clones, roughly 78% of them appearing once. The TCR sequence derives from a man aged 55-75 years in good health. This sequence joins TRBV24-1 and TRBJ2-1, with D possibly matching TRBD2 (7 bases). Material for sequencing was blood. CDR3 nucleotides: TGTGCCACCAGTGCGGGGGGCTGGGGCGGGAGAACCTACAATGAGCAGTTCTTC. Amino acid sequence: CATSAGGWGGRTYNEQFF.